This passage covers 16 T cell receptor beta chains from one sample sequenced in a study of OX40 agonist ivuxolimab in advanced cancers. TCRdb keeps only in-frame clones here, not all; method: immunoSEQ multiplex PCR. Of about 89,000 clones in the sample, 70% to 90% were seen once. The specimen comprised CD4+ or CD8+ T cells sorted from blood, sampled in a trial of the OX40 agonist ivuxolimab. The receptors stem from an adult with an advanced solid tumor such as melanoma, head and neck, liver or kidney cancer.

The chain combines TRBV19 with TRBJ1-1, with D unclear. The CDR3 sequence is 15 residues long. Germline CDR1 reads LNHDA; CDR2 reads SQIVND (reference sequence). The germline V and J ends were trimmed by 2 bases and 3 bases, with 13 bases remaining between them. CDR3 sequence: CASSINRAGDTEAFF. The CDR3 coding sequence is TGTGCCAGTAGTATAAACCGGGCAGGTGACACTGAAGCTTTCTTT.

This clone was counted once. V and J are TRBV4-2 and TRBJ2-7; the match to TRBD1 covers 9 bases. CDR1 and CDR2 from the germline V gene are LGHNA and YNFKEQ. The CDR3 is made up of 16 amino acids. The J segment lost 2 bases and the V segment lost 0 bases, leaving 5 bases of the junction unmatched. The CDR3 protein is CASSQDLGTGTYEQYF. In nucleotides, the CDR3 is TGTGCCAGCAGCCAAGATTTAGGGACAGGGACCTACGAGCAGTACTTC.

This rearrangement joins TRBV7-6 to TRBJ2-5; D is unclear. Trimming stripped 2 bases from V and 5 bases from J, with 3 bases between. Germline V gives CDR1 SGHVS, CDR2 FNYEAQ. CDR3 length equals 11 residues. CDR3 amino acids: CASSLTETQYF. The CDR3 DNA reads as TGTGCCAGCAGCTTAACGGAGACCCAGTACTTC.

This chain links TRBV4-2 with TRBJ2-7; TRBD2 matches at 10 bases. Germline assignment: CDR1 LGHNA and CDR2 YNFKEQ. V trimming: 1 base; J trimming: 2 bases; junction bases outside the gene matches: 14. This CDR3 spans 19 amino acids. CDR3 coding DNA: TGTGCCAGCAGCCAAGTCGTAGCGGGGGGACAAAAAAGGACCTACGAGCAGTACTTC. It translates to CASSQVVAGGQKRTYEQYF.

The genes are TRBV13 and TRBJ1-1; D uncertain. Per the germline V gene, CDR1 is PRHDT and CDR2 is FYEKMQ (reference sequence). The V gene lost 4 bases and the J gene lost 0 bases, with 6 bases spanning the gap. The CDR3 length is 13 residues. The CDR3: CASSYTVNTEAFF. The CDR3, as DNA: TGTGCCAGCAGCTACACAGTGAACACTGAAGCTTTCTTT. The entire variable domain, with the rest obtained from reference TRBV13 and TRBJ1-1, is as follows: AAGVIQSPRHLIKEKRETATLKCYPIPRHDTVYWYQQGPGQDPQFLISFYEKMQSDKGSIPDRFSAQQFSDYHSELNMSSLELGDSALYFCASSYTVNTEAFFGQGTRLTVV.

This clone was seen once. This chain links TRBV6-1 with TRBJ1-1; no clear D. The germline V gene encodes CDR1 MNHNS and CDR2 SASEGT. This CDR3 comprises 14 residues. V lost 1 base and J lost 2, with 8 bases in between. The CDR3 sequence: CASSEVTPNTEAFF. The CDR3 DNA reads TGTGCCAGCAGTGAAGTGACACCAAACACTGAAGCTTTCTTT.

The chain carries TRBV18 and TRBJ2-5, with 7 bases matching TRBD1. Looked up from germline, CDR1 is KGHSH and CDR2 is LQKENI. This CDR3 region has 17 residues. Germline trimming cut 1 base from V and 4 bases from J; bases unmatched to any gene: 12. CDR3 DNA sequence: TGTGCCAGCTCACCACTCCAGCCCGTTCAGGGGGTAGAGACCCAGTACTTC. Translating gives CASSPLQPVQGVETQYF.

The rearrangement links TRBV5-4 to TRBJ2-7; 7 bases agree with TRBD1. The CDR3 totals 13 residues. Germline V gene sequence: CDR1 SGHNT, CDR2 YYREEE (reference sequence). With 5 bases clipped from V and 3 bases from J, the junction kept 5 bases outside the gene matches. CDR3 DNA sequence: TGTGCCAGCAGTCGGGACAGTCTCTACGAGCAGTACTTC. Its protein is CASSRDSLYEQYF. The whole variable domain, remainder taken from reference TRBV5-4 and TRBJ2-7, is ETGVTQSPTHLIKTRGQQVTLRCSSQSGHNTVSWYQQALGQGPQFIFQYYREEENGRGNFPPRFSGLQFPNYSSELNVNALELDDSALYLCASSRDSLYEQYFGPGTRLTVT.

This clone appeared once. The chain is built from TRBV21-1 and TRBJ1-1; TRBD1 is the table's D call, not checked against the DNA. TRBV21-1 is an annotated pseudogene. The CDR3 spans 18 residues. In nucleotides, the CDR3 is TGTGCCAGCAGCAAAGGGGTTTGGGGACAGGTAAGTAACACTGAAGCTTTCTTT. Translating it yields CASSKGVWGQVSNTEAFF.

The rearrangement uses TRBV5-6 and TRBJ2-1, with 10 bases identical to TRBD1. This CDR3 has 14 amino acids. J gave up 8 bases and V 5 bases, and 7 bases lay outside the gene matches. CDR1 is SGHDT and CDR2 is YYEEEE in the germline V gene. The CDR3 sequence is CASRRQGALDEQFF. In DNA form, the CDR3 reads TGTGCCAGCAGACGACAGGGGGCTCTGGATGAGCAGTTCTTC.

A single count supports this clone. The gene calls are TRBV6-1 and TRBJ1-5, with D possibly TRBD1 on 5 matching bases. CDR1 and CDR2 (germline): MNHNS, SASEGT. Trimming took 2 bases from V and 6 from J, leaving 11 bases between them. The CDR3 runs to 14 residues. CDR3 in amino acids: CASSEIGASQPQHF. The CDR3 nucleotides read TGTGCCAGCAGTGAAATCGGGGCCTCTCAGCCCCAGCATTTT.

The gene calls are TRBV29-1 and TRBJ2-7, with 16 bases identical to TRBD2. Trimming cost V 1 base and J 3 bases; bases outside gene matches: 6. Germline V gives CDR1 SQVTM, CDR2 ANQGSEA. The CDR3 extends over 17 amino acids. CDR3 nucleotide sequence: TGCAGCGTTGAAGGAGGGACTAGCGGGGGGGTTTTCTACGAGCAGTACTTC. Translation: CSVEGGTSGGVFYEQYF.

CDR3 sequence: CASSQDLNRGPTDTQYF. CDR3 sequence (DNA): TGTGCCAGCAGCCAAGATCTTAACAGGGGCCCCACAGATACGCAGTATTTT. This chain joins TRBV4-2 and TRBJ2-3; 7 nucleotides align to TRBD1. V lost 0 bases and J lost 2; bases outside the gene matches: 8. Germline CDR1 and CDR2: LGHNA and YNFKEQ. The CDR3 covers 17 residues.

CDR3 protein: CASSSGQGETDTQYF. The CDR3 region has the DNA TGTGCCAGCAGCTCGGGACAGGGGGAAACAGATACGCAGTATTTT. The rearrangement uses TRBV7-9 and TRBJ2-3; 11 bases align to TRBD1. CDR1 is SEHNR, CDR2 FQNEAQ, per germline (reference sequence). The CDR3 covers 15 residues. Trimming cost V 4 bases and J 3 bases; bases outside gene matches: 3. Variable domain in full (rest from reference TRBV7-9 and TRBJ2-3): DTGVSQNPRHKITKRGQNVTFRCDPISEHNRLYWYRQTLGQGPEFLTYFQNEAQLEKSRLLSDRFSAERPKGSFSTLEIQRTEQGDSAMYLCASSSGQGETDTQYFGPGTRLTVL.

The chain recombines TRBV6-4 with TRBJ1-5; 7 bases agree with TRBD1. The length of the CDR3 is 15 residues. The germline V gene has CDR1 MRHNA and CDR2 SNTAGT. With 3 bases clipped from V and 3 bases from J, the junction kept 5 bases outside the gene matches. CDR3 amino acids: CASSEQGGYNQPQHF. As DNA, the CDR3 is TGTGCCAGCAGTGAGCAGGGGGGGTACAATCAGCCCCAGCATTTT.

Here the CDR3 reads CASSVERGTDTQYF. The CDR3 bases are TGTGCCAGCAGTGTCGAGCGGGGCACAGATACGCAGTATTTT. The chain uses TRBV6-4 and TRBJ2-3, with a tentative D call TRBD2 (6 bases). The CDR3 sequence is 14 residues long. Germline V gives CDR1 MRHNA, CDR2 SNTAGT. V lost 4 bases and J lost 1, with 9 bases in between.